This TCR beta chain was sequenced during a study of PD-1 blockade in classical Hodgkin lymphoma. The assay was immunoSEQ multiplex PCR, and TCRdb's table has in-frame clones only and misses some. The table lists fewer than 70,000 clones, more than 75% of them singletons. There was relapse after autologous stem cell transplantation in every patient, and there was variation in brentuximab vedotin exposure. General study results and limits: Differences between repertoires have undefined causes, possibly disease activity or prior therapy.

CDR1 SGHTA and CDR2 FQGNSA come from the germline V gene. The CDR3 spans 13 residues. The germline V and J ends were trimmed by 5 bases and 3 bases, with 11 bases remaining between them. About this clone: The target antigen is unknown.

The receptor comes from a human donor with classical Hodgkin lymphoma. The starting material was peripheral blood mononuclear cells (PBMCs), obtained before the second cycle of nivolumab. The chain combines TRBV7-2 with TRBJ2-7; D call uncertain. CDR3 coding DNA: TGTGCCAGCAGCACCCACCTCCTCTACGAGCAGTACTTC. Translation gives CASSTHLLYEQYF.